Listed below are T cell receptor beta chains from one sample, sequenced in a study of STAT5B mutations in CD4+ large granular lymphocyte leukemia. The protocol was immunoSEQ multiplex PCR, while the TCRdb copy is restricted to in-frame clones and leaves out a portion. The sample contains about 30,000 clones, approximately 79% of which appear only once. Sequencing was carried out using CD4+ T cells from blood buffy coats. The receptor source for this set is a human donor in good health. Each CDR3 is given with its conserved first and last residue. D genes are given only for firm matches. Clone size is given for some rows only: seen once, a few or many times, or a class if the clone is expanded.

v_gene: TRBV6-1
abundance: .
j_gene: TRBJ1-5
d_gene: TRBD1
CDR3aa: CATQRGTGVQPQHF
CDR3nt: TGTGCCACCCAACGCGGGACAGGGGTTCAGCCCCAGCATTTT

v_gene: TRBV29-1
abundance: .
j_gene: TRBJ1-1
d_gene: .
CDR3aa: CSVLRTNTEAFF
CDR3nt: TGCAGTGTCCTAAGGACGAACACTGAAGCTTTCTTT

v_gene: TRBV5-6
abundance: .
j_gene: TRBJ2-3
d_gene: TRBD2
CDR3aa: CASSMIGTSGGEITDTQYF
CDR3nt: TGTGCCAGCAGCATGATTGGGACTAGCGGGGGGGAGATCACAGATACGCAGTATTTT

v_gene: TRBV7-2
abundance: .
j_gene: TRBJ2-7
d_gene: .
CDR3aa: CASRNGGQGKSYEQYF
CDR3nt: TGTGCCAGCAGAAACGGGGGGCAGGGGAAATCCTACGAGCAGTACTTC

v_gene: TRBV2
abundance: .
j_gene: TRBJ1-5
d_gene: TRBD1
CDR3aa: CASLPTGGNQPQHF
CDR3nt: TGTGCCAGCCTACCGACAGGGGGAAATCAGCCCCAGCATTTT

v_gene: TRBV28
abundance: .
j_gene: TRBJ2-2
d_gene: TRBD2
CDR3aa: CASTLGGGIAGELFF
CDR3nt: TGTGCCAGCACCTTGGGCGGGGGGATCGCCGGGGAGCTGTTTTTT

v_gene: TRBV13
abundance: few
j_gene: TRBJ2-1
d_gene: .
CDR3aa: CASSRALVFNEQFF
CDR3nt: TGTGCCAGCAGCAGGGCCCTAGTTTTCAATGAGCAGTTCTTC

v_gene: TRBV29-1
abundance: .
j_gene: TRBJ1-5
d_gene: TRBD1
CDR3aa: CSVVAGGAGNQPQHF
CDR3nt: TGCAGCGTTGTGGCAGGGGGCGCGGGCAATCAGCCCCAGCATTTT

v_gene: TRBV13
abundance: .
j_gene: TRBJ1-2
d_gene: .
CDR3aa: CASSGGNYGYTF
CDR3nt: TGTGCCAGCAGCGGGGGAAACTATGGCTACACCTTC

v_gene: TRBV27
abundance: .
j_gene: TRBJ1-2
d_gene: .
CDR3aa: CASSPDPQGNYGYTF
CDR3nt: TGTGCCAGCAGTCCGGATCCACAGGGTAACTATGGCTACACCTTC

v_gene: TRBV19
abundance: .
j_gene: TRBJ1-4
d_gene: TRBD1
CDR3aa: CASSTRDKGGEKLFF
CDR3nt: TGTGCCAGTAGCACCCGGGACAAAGGGGGCGAAAAACTGTTTTTT

v_gene: TRBV6-1
abundance: .
j_gene: TRBJ1-1
d_gene: TRBD1
CDR3aa: CASSENRDSRRAFF
CDR3nt: TGTGCCAGCAGTGAAAACCGGGACAGTCGACGTGCTTTCTTT

v_gene: TRBV5-5
abundance: .
j_gene: TRBJ2-3
d_gene: .
CDR3aa: CASSFAGSTDTQYF
CDR3nt: TGTGCCAGCAGCTTTGCGGGGAGCACAGATACGCAGTATTTT

v_gene: TRBV9
abundance: .
j_gene: TRBJ2-2
d_gene: TRBD1
CDR3aa: CASSARQGANTGELFF
CDR3nt: TGTGCCAGCAGCGCGAGGCAGGGGGCAAACACCGGGGAGCTGTTTTTT

v_gene: TRBV5-6
abundance: .
j_gene: TRBJ2-7
d_gene: TRBD1
CDR3aa: CASSLGDRDSPEQYF
CDR3nt: TGTGCCAGCAGCTTGGGGGACCGGGACAGCCCCGAGCAGTACTTC

v_gene: TRBV19
abundance: .
j_gene: TRBJ2-6
d_gene: .
CDR3aa: CASSIQAGTPVSGANVLTF
CDR3nt: TGTGCCAGTAGTATTCAGGCCGGGACTCCAGTATCTGGGGCCAACGTCCTGACTTTC

v_gene: TRBV7-3
abundance: .
j_gene: TRBJ2-5
d_gene: .
CDR3aa: CASSLWERETQYF
CDR3nt: TGTGCCAGCAGCTTATGGGAGAGAGAGACCCAGTACTTC

v_gene: TRBV6-6
abundance: .
j_gene: TRBJ2-7
d_gene: TRBD2
CDR3aa: CASSPGGGRPYEQYF
CDR3nt: TGTGCCAGCAGTCCCGGCGGGGGGAGGCCCTACGAGCAGTACTTC

v_gene: TRBV7-2
abundance: .
j_gene: TRBJ2-1
d_gene: TRBD2
CDR3aa: CASRGGRGTYNEQFF
CDR3nt: TGTGCCAGCAGGGGAGGGCGGGGGACCTACAATGAGCAGTTCTTC

v_gene: TRBV28
abundance: .
j_gene: TRBJ1-4
d_gene: .
CDR3aa: CASSFGGGRNNEKLFF
CDR3nt: TGTGCCAGCAGTTTTGGTGGTGGCAGAAATAATGAAAAACTGTTTTTT

v_gene: TRBV2
abundance: .
j_gene: TRBJ1-5
d_gene: TRBD1
CDR3aa: CASSPDRVVNQPQHF
CDR3nt: TGTGCCAGCAGTCCTGACAGGGTGGTCAATCAGCCCCAGCATTTT

v_gene: TRBV6-5
abundance: few
j_gene: TRBJ1-2
d_gene: TRBD1
CDR3aa: CASRQGANYGYTF
CDR3nt: TGTGCCAGCCGACAGGGGGCTAACTATGGCTACACCTTC

v_gene: TRBV7-2
abundance: .
j_gene: TRBJ1-2
d_gene: TRBD1
CDR3aa: CASSYILGQVFGYTF
CDR3nt: TGTGCCAGCAGCTATATCCTAGGACAGGTTTTTGGCTACACCTTC

v_gene: TRBV5-6
abundance: .
j_gene: TRBJ2-7
d_gene: TRBD1
CDR3aa: CASSFGLGGPYEQYF
CDR3nt: TGTGCCAGCAGCTTTGGGTTAGGGGGCCCCTACGAGCAGTACTTC

v_gene: TRBV18
abundance: once
j_gene: TRBJ1-2
d_gene: TRBD1
CDR3aa: CASSRGTGKKAF
CDR3nt: TGTGCCAGCTCTCGAGGGACAGGCAAGAAGGCCTTC

v_gene: TRBV6-5
abundance: few
j_gene: TRBJ2-5
d_gene: .
CDR3aa: CASSFGSWETQYF
CDR3nt: TGTGCCAGCAGTTTTGGGTCTTGGGAGACCCAGTACTTC

v_gene: TRBV10-3
abundance: .
j_gene: TRBJ1-1
d_gene: .
CDR3aa: CAISEGSEAFF
CDR3nt: TGTGCCATCAGTGAGGGGTCGGAAGCTTTCTTT

v_gene: TRBV7-2
abundance: .
j_gene: TRBJ1-2
d_gene: .
CDR3aa: CASSLDSYGYTF
CDR3nt: TGTGCCAGCAGCTTAGACAGCTATGGCTACACCTTC

v_gene: TRBV19
abundance: .
j_gene: TRBJ1-2
d_gene: .
CDR3aa: CASSIQLQGNYGYTF
CDR3nt: TGTGCCAGTAGTATCCAATTACAGGGAAACTATGGCTACACCTTC

v_gene: TRBV7-9
abundance: .
j_gene: TRBJ2-7
d_gene: TRBD1
CDR3aa: CASSPGQDREQYF
CDR3nt: TGTGCCAGCAGCCCAGGACAGGATCGCGAGCAGTACTTC

v_gene: TRBV14
abundance: .
j_gene: TRBJ2-7
d_gene: .
CDR3aa: CASSQGYEQYF
CDR3nt: TGTGCCAGCAGCCAAGGTTACGAGCAGTACTTC

v_gene: TRBV6-6
abundance: .
j_gene: TRBJ2-4
d_gene: .
CDR3aa: CASSNPGGLAKNIQYF
CDR3nt: TGTGCCAGCAGTAACCCCGGGGGCCTAGCCAAAAACATTCAGTACTTC

v_gene: TRBV19
abundance: once
j_gene: TRBJ2-7
d_gene: .
CDR3aa: CASSRTDSSYEQYF
CDR3nt: TGTGCCAGTAGCCGGACTGACAGCTCCTACGAGCAGTACTTC

v_gene: TRBV5-1
abundance: .
j_gene: TRBJ1-4
d_gene: TRBD1
CDR3aa: CASSLWTGGVDEKLFF
CDR3nt: TGCGCCAGCAGCCTTTGGACAGGGGGCGTTGATGAAAAACTGTTTTTT

v_gene: TRBV15
abundance: .
j_gene: TRBJ2-7
d_gene: TRBD1
CDR3aa: CATSREGTGGSYEQYF
CDR3nt: TGTGCCACCAGCAGAGAAGGGACAGGGGGATCCTACGAGCAGTACTTC

v_gene: TRBV5-1
abundance: .
j_gene: TRBJ2-7
d_gene: TRBD1
CDR3aa: CASSSGQGYEQYF
CDR3nt: TGCGCCAGCAGCTCAGGACAGGGATACGAGCAGTACTTC

v_gene: TRBV10-3
abundance: .
j_gene: TRBJ1-2
d_gene: .
CDR3aa: CAISGSTDKYGYTF
CDR3nt: TGTGCCATCAGTGGAAGTACAGACAAATATGGCTACACCTTC

v_gene: TRBV28
abundance: few
j_gene: TRBJ1-3
d_gene: TRBD1
CDR3aa: CASSLIGGRNTIYF
CDR3nt: TGTGCCAGCAGTTTAATAGGGGGCAGAAACACCATATATTTT

v_gene: TRBV5-4
abundance: .
j_gene: TRBJ1-6
d_gene: TRBD1
CDR3aa: CASSLDRANNSPLHF
CDR3nt: TGTGCCAGCAGCCTGGACAGGGCTAATAATTCACCCCTCCACTTT

v_gene: TRBV30
abundance: .
j_gene: TRBJ1-4
d_gene: .
CDR3aa: CACPEGSANEKLFF
CDR3nt: TGTGCCTGCCCAGAGGGATCGGCTAATGAAAAACTGTTTTTT

v_gene: TRBV5-1
abundance: .
j_gene: TRBJ1-4
d_gene: .
CDR3aa: CASSVNSEKLFF
CDR3nt: TGCGCCAGCAGCGTGAACTCTGAAAAACTGTTTTTT

v_gene: TRBV28
abundance: .
j_gene: TRBJ1-1
d_gene: TRBD1
CDR3aa: CASSSGQQTEAFF
CDR3nt: TGTGCCAGCAGTTCGGGACAGCAGACTGAAGCTTTCTTT

v_gene: TRBV6-5
abundance: once
j_gene: TRBJ1-1
d_gene: .
CDR3aa: CASSYSGKGTEAFF
CDR3nt: TGTGCCAGCAGTTACTCCGGAAAAGGCACTGAAGCTTTCTTT

v_gene: TRBV6-1
abundance: once
j_gene: TRBJ2-5
d_gene: .
CDR3aa: CASSEDGETQYF
CDR3nt: TGTGCCAGCAGTGAAGATGGGGAGACCCAGTACTTC

v_gene: TRBV6-5
abundance: .
j_gene: TRBJ1-1
d_gene: .
CDR3aa: CASSGKGVSEAFF
CDR3nt: TGTGCCAGCAGTGGAAAAGGCGTCTCTGAAGCTTTCTTT

v_gene: TRBV6-5
abundance: .
j_gene: TRBJ1-6
d_gene: TRBD1
CDR3aa: CASQGTGHSPLHF
CDR3nt: TGTGCCAGCCAGGGGACAGGGCATTCACCCCTCCACTTT

v_gene: TRBV30
abundance: .
j_gene: TRBJ1-5
d_gene: .
CDR3aa: CAWSPAAAGQPQHF
CDR3nt: TGTGCCTGGAGTCCAGCCGCGGCCGGTCAGCCCCAGCATTTT

v_gene: TRBV6-1
abundance: once
j_gene: TRBJ1-6
d_gene: TRBD1
CDR3aa: CASSNYRGNNSPLHF
CDR3nt: TGTGCCAGCTCTAACTACAGGGGAAATAATTCACCCCTCCACTTT

v_gene: TRBV9
abundance: .
j_gene: TRBJ2-2
d_gene: TRBD2
CDR3aa: CASSPRDYQNTGELFF
CDR3nt: TGTGCCAGCAGCCCCCGGGACTATCAGAACACCGGGGAGCTGTTTTTT

v_gene: TRBV5-1
abundance: .
j_gene: TRBJ2-7
d_gene: TRBD2
CDR3aa: CASSTSGGPYEQYF
CDR3nt: TGCGCCAGCAGCACTAGCGGAGGTCCCTACGAGCAGTACTTC

v_gene: TRBV5-1
abundance: few
j_gene: TRBJ2-6
d_gene: .
CDR3aa: CASSSDLSGANVLTF
CDR3nt: TGCGCCAGCAGCTCGGACCTTTCTGGGGCCAACGTCCTGACTTTC

v_gene: TRBV13
abundance: .
j_gene: TRBJ2-2
d_gene: TRBD2
CDR3aa: CASSQLAGTSFFGELFF
CDR3nt: TGTGCCAGCAGTCAATTAGCCGGGACTAGTTTTTTCGGGGAGCTGTTTTTT

v_gene: TRBV5-1
abundance: .
j_gene: TRBJ1-5
d_gene: TRBD1
CDR3aa: CASSLGGTGIQPQHF
CDR3nt: TGCGCCAGCAGCTTGGGGGGGACAGGGATCCAGCCCCAGCATTTT

v_gene: TRBV5-6
abundance: .
j_gene: TRBJ2-3
d_gene: .
CDR3aa: CASSLVQAFSTDTQYF
CDR3nt: TGTGCCAGCAGCTTGGTTCAGGCTTTTAGCACAGATACGCAGTATTTT

v_gene: TRBV5-4
abundance: .
j_gene: TRBJ2-7
d_gene: TRBD2
CDR3aa: CASSSTSVREQYF
CDR3nt: TGTGCCAGCAGCAGTACTAGCGTTCGCGAGCAGTACTTC

v_gene: TRBV6-1
abundance: few
j_gene: TRBJ1-5
d_gene: TRBD1
CDR3aa: CASSEVGTGTNQPQHF
CDR3nt: TGTGCCAGCAGCGAAGTGGGGACAGGGACAAATCAGCCCCAGCATTTT

v_gene: TRBV5-4
abundance: .
j_gene: TRBJ2-1
d_gene: .
CDR3aa: CASSLNQRKSLGEQFF
CDR3nt: TGTGCCAGCAGCCTAAACCAGCGGAAATCTCTGGGTGAGCAGTTCTTC

v_gene: TRBV5-6
abundance: .
j_gene: TRBJ2-3
d_gene: TRBD2
CDR3aa: CASSPTSAFSTDTQYF
CDR3nt: TGTGCCAGCAGCCCAACTAGCGCATTTAGCACAGATACGCAGTATTTT

v_gene: TRBV27
abundance: .
j_gene: TRBJ2-7
d_gene: .
CDR3aa: CASSPGGVYEQYF
CDR3nt: TGTGCCAGCAGTCCAGGAGGAGTCTACGAGCAGTACTTC